Each of the 32 T cell receptor beta chains below was sequenced from the same sample in a study of TIL therapy for anti-PD-1-resistant metastatic lung cancer. This was the immunoSEQ v3 assay. Sequencing was performed with immunoSEQ multiplex PCR; in TCRdb, only in-frame clones are kept and a portion is missing. This table has more than 20,000 clones, 72% appearing once. Noted time point: pre-treatment sample, taken before nivolumab and TIL therapy. Most excised metastases sampled were pleural nodules or supraclavicular lymph nodes. The sample consisted of tumor tissue, taken at baseline. These receptors were obtained from a person aged 30 to 80 with non-small cell lung cancer.

The rearrangement joins TRBV27 to TRBJ2-2; no definite D call. Trimming left V 6 bases short and J 3 bases short, with 17 bases between. This CDR3 has 16 amino acids. The V gene's germline CDR1 is MNHEY and CDR2 SMNVEV (reference sequence). CDR3 sequence: CASSLRSGRDTGELFF. As DNA, the CDR3 is TGTGCCAGCAGCCTAAGGTCAGGTCGCGACACCGGGGAGCTGTTTTTT.

V and J are TRBV27 and TRBJ1-3; D may be TRBD1 (6 bases). Trimming cost V 1 base and J 4 bases, with 17 bases left between them. The CDR3 runs 17 residues. From germline, CDR1 is MNHEY and CDR2 SMNVEV (reference sequence). This CDR3 is CASSLFGAGVTGNTIYF. CDR3 coding DNA: TGTGCCAGCAGTTTATTTGGGGCAGGGGTTACAGGAAACACCATATATTTT.

The V call is TRBV5-8, the J call TRBJ2-6; D gene uncertain. The ends were cut back, 0 bases at V and 0 bases at J, with 4 bases in the middle. The germline V gene has CDR1 SGHTS and CDR2 YDEGEE. The CDR3 contains 15 residues. The CDR3 region has the DNA TGTGCCAGCAGCTTGGGGGGCTCTGGGGCCAACGTCCTGACTTTC. It specifies CASSLGGSGANVLTF. Full variable domain (missing parts from reference TRBV5-8 and TRBJ2-6): EAGVTQSPTHLIKTRGQQATLRCSPISGHTSVYWYQQALGLGLQFLLWYDEGEERNRGNFPPRFSGRQFPNYSSELNVNALELEDSALYLCASSLGGSGANVLTFGAGSRLTVL.

This chain uses TRBV5-1 with TRBJ1-2; maybe TRBD1 (6 bases). The CDR3 has 14 residues. The germline V gene encodes CDR1 SGHRS and CDR2 YFSETQ. V shed 0 bases and J shed 2 bases, with 8 bases lying between them. DNA of the CDR3: TGCGCCAGCAGCTTGGTGGACAGCAACTATGGCTACACCTTC. It translates to CASSLVDSNYGYTF.

The chain is built from TRBV6-6 and TRBJ2-1, with TRBD2 matching over 7 bases. The CDR3 sequence is 16 residues long. Germline CDR1 and CDR2: MNHNY and SVGAGI (reference sequence). V trimming: 0 bases; J trimming: 3 bases; junction bases outside the gene matches: 5. DNA of the CDR3: TGTGCCAGCAGTTACTCGACGGGGGACTACTACAATGAGCAGTTCTTC. Translated: CASSYSTGDYYNEQFF.

The chain carries TRBV7-2 and TRBJ2-5, with 7 bases identical to TRBD1. Germline trimming cut 2 bases from V and 1 base from J; bases unmatched to any gene: 4. Per the germline V gene, CDR1 is SGHTA and CDR2 is FQGNSA. CDR3 length: 15 residues. The CDR3 sequence: CASSLLSGGQETQYF. In nucleotides, the CDR3 is TGTGCCAGCAGCTTACTTTCAGGGGGCCAAGAGACCCAGTACTTC.

DNA of the CDR3: TGTGCCAGCAGCCAAGAGTGGGGGAGCACTGGGGCCAACGTCCTGACTTTC. This codes for CASSQEWGSTGANVLTF. J is TRBJ2-6 and V is TRBV4-2; D is perhaps TRBD1 or TRBD2 (5 bases each). V was cut by 0 bases and J by 2 bases, with 11 bases left in between. This CDR3 has 17 residues. CDR1 LGHNA and CDR2 YNFKEQ come from the germline V gene.

The genes are TRBV21-1 and TRBJ2-3; the table names TRBD1, a call not compared with the DNA. TRBV21-1 is annotated as a pseudogene. The CDR3 covers 17 residues. CDR3 nucleotides: TGTGCCAGCCTTCACAAGGCCCCTCCCCCTGGGCCAGATACGCAGTATTTT. It codes for CASLHKAPPPGPDTQYF.

CDR3: CASNRSGTYNEQFF. The CDR3 coding sequence is TGTGCCAGCAATCGGAGCGGAACCTACAATGAGCAGTTCTTC. The chain uses TRBV27 and TRBJ2-1, with D tentatively TRBD2 (5 bases). Trimming took 7 bases from V and 2 from J, leaving 12 bases between them. Germline lookup yields CDR1 MNHEY and CDR2 SMNVEV (reference sequence). This CDR3 region has 14 residues.

The chain has TRBV9 and TRBJ2-2, with D tentatively TRBD2 (5 bases). The germline gives CDR1 SGDLS, CDR2 YYNGEE. The CDR3 length is 14 residues. Trimming cost V 5 bases and J 4 bases, with 12 bases left between them. CDR3 in DNA: TGTGCCAGCAGGTCACTAGTGGGCACCGGGGAGCTGTTTTTT. Its protein product is CASRSLVGTGELFF. The full variable domain, rest sourced from reference TRBV9 and TRBJ2-2, is DSGVTQTPKHLITATGQRVTLRCSPRSGDLSVYWYQQSLDQGLQFLIQYYNGEERAKGNILERFSAQQFPDLHSELNLSSLELGDSALYFCASRSLVGTGELFFGEGSRLTVL.

This clone came up a few times. The chain couples TRBV9 to TRBJ1-6; D remains ambiguous. Trimming left V 3 bases short and J 7 bases short, with 17 bases between. The V gene's germline CDR1 is SGDLS and CDR2 YYNGEE. The CDR3 consists of 16 residues. CDR3 region: CASSGQMINGNSPLHF. CDR3 bases: TGTGCCAGCAGCGGCCAAATGATAAATGGCAATTCACCCCTCCACTTT.

The rearrangement uses TRBV9 and TRBJ2-3, with 7 bases fitting TRBD2. The ends lost 3 bases at V and 0 bases at J; junction bases unmatched: 7. The CDR3 has 16 residues. The V gene's germline CDR1 is SGDLS and CDR2 YYNGEE. CDR3 region: CASSGGGGSSTDTQYF. DNA of the CDR3: TGTGCCAGCAGCGGCGGGGGAGGATCTAGCACAGATACGCAGTATTTT. Full variable domain (outside the CDR3, taken from reference TRBV9 and TRBJ2-3): DSGVTQTPKHLITATGQRVTLRCSPRSGDLSVYWYQQSLDQGLQFLIQYYNGEERAKGNILERFSAQQFPDLHSELNLSSLELGDSALYFCASSGGGGSSTDTQYFGPGTRLTVL.

This sequence joins TRBV5-1 and TRBJ1-1; the match to TRBD1 covers 8 bases. V was clipped by 3 bases and J by 0 bases; unmatched bases: 4. The CDR3 is made up of 15 amino acids. Looked up from germline, CDR1 is SGHRS and CDR2 is YFSETQ. CDR3 coding DNA: TGCGCCAGCAGCTGGAGACAGGGGTTGAACACTGAAGCTTTCTTT. Translating gives CASSWRQGLNTEAFF.

The V gene is TRBV4-2, the J gene TRBJ2-5; 7 bases agree with TRBD2. The CDR3 covers 15 residues. The J segment lost 3 bases and the V segment lost 4 bases, leaving 8 bases of the junction unmatched. Germline V gene data show CDR1 as LGHNA and CDR2 as YNFKEQ. Here the CDR3 reads CASSPRWSGEETQYF. The CDR3 DNA reads as TGTGCCAGCAGCCCCCGTTGGAGCGGGGAAGAGACCCAGTACTTC.

The chain recombines TRBV29-1 with TRBJ2-1, with D possibly being TRBD2 (6 bases). The length of the CDR3 is 15 residues. From germline, CDR1 is SQVTM and CDR2 ANQGSEA. Trimming pared 0 bases from V and 0 bases from J, leaving 9 bases between. The CDR3 reads CSVEDRGSSYNEQFF. DNA of the CDR3: TGCAGCGTTGAAGATCGGGGGAGCTCCTACAATGAGCAGTTCTTC.

The chain employs TRBV6-4 and TRBJ2-5; a possible D gene is TRBD2 (6 bases). V was trimmed by 3 bases and J by 7 bases, leaving 18 bases between them. The CDR3 sequence is 15 residues long. The V gene's germline CDR1 is MRHNA and CDR2 SNTAGT. DNA of the CDR3: TGTGCCAGCAGTGAACCCCGACTAGGGCGGGGGACCCAGTACTTC. The encoded protein is CASSEPRLGRGTQYF.

The chain joins TRBV11-3 to TRBJ2-3; maybe TRBD2 (5 bases). Trimming pared 3 bases from V and 9 bases from J, leaving 13 bases between. Germline V gene data show CDR1 as SGHNT and CDR2 as YENEEA. The CDR3 runs 13 residues. The CDR3 DNA follows: TGTGCCAGCAGCTTTGTTGGGAGCAACACGCAGTATTTT. As protein: CASSFVGSNTQYF.

The J gene is TRBJ2-7, the V gene TRBV7-6; no reliable D call. Trimming cost V 10 bases and J 3 bases, with 7 bases left between them. The CDR3 loop spans 10 amino acids. The germline V gene encodes CDR1 SGHVS and CDR2 FNYEAQ. The CDR3: CAIGDYEQYF. As DNA, the CDR3 is TGTGCCATCGGAGACTACGAGCAGTACTTC.

This chain uses TRBV4-3 with TRBJ1-3, with D possibly TRBD1 on 5 matching bases. The CDR3 runs to 16 residues. The V end was cut by 1 base, the J end by 0 bases, with 10 bases between. Germline V gene lookup returns CDR1 LGHNA and CDR2 YSLEER. In DNA form, the CDR3 reads TGCGCCAGCAGCCAAGTGCCCGGGGGCTCTGGAAACACCATATATTTT. The encoded protein is CASSQVPGGSGNTIYF.

V gene TRBV4-3 combines with J gene TRBJ2-7, with no clear D. Trimming took off 0 bases at V and 7 bases at J, with 13 bases between the two ends. This CDR3 contains 14 residues. CDR1 is LGHNA and CDR2 is YSLEER in the germline V gene. The CDR3: CASSQENYQPEQYF. CDR3 bases: TGCGCCAGCAGCCAAGAGAACTACCAACCGGAGCAGTACTTC.

The V gene is TRBV19, the J gene TRBJ1-3, with 10 bases that match TRBD1. This CDR3 has 14 amino acids. Germline-derived CDR1 and CDR2 are LNHDA and SQIVND (reference sequence). V gave up 7 bases and J gave up 5 bases; unmatched junction bases: 5. CDR3 sequence reads: CASTPGQGRNTIYF. The CDR3 DNA follows: TGTGCCAGTACCCCGGGACAGGGGAGAAACACCATATATTTT.

This chain joins TRBV30 and TRBJ2-2; 8 positions match TRBD2. This CDR3 is 15 amino acids long. Germline V lookup: CDR1 GTSNPN, CDR2 SVGIG (reference sequence). Trimming took 1 base from V and 7 from J; bases not matched to a gene: 8. CDR3 coding DNA: TGTGCCTGGAGTGGGTTAGCGGGGATTGGCGGGGAGCTGTTTTTT. The encoded protein is CAWSGLAGIGGELFF.

The gene calls are TRBV4-1 and TRBJ2-1, with 9 bases lining up with TRBD2. This CDR3 has 15 residues. The V gene's germline CDR1 is MGHRA and CDR2 YSYEKL. Losses at the gene ends were 4 bases for V and 8 bases for J; bases not matched to a gene: 9. The DNA for the CDR3 is TGCGCCAGCAGCCTCGTTAGCGGGGGAGGCGATGAGCAGTTCTTC. Its translation: CASSLVSGGGDEQFF.

V gene TRBV7-2 combines with J gene TRBJ2-5, with TRBD2 matching 11 bases. The CDR3 sequence is 16 residues long. Per germline, CDR1 SGHTA and CDR2 FQGNSA. Trimming cost V 1 base and J 2 bases; bases outside gene matches: 3. The CDR3 DNA is TGTGCCAGCAGCTTAGTGGTAGCGGGGGGGCAAGAGACCCAGTACTTC. It translates to CASSLVVAGGQETQYF.

The chain has TRBV9 and TRBJ1-3; D unresolved. The CDR3 runs to 17 residues. From germline, CDR1 is SGDLS and CDR2 YYNGEE. The germline V and J ends were trimmed by 0 bases and 0 bases, with 13 bases remaining between them. CDR3 region: CASSVAPQSSSGNTIYF. The DNA for the CDR3 is TGTGCCAGCAGCGTAGCCCCCCAGTCGTCCTCTGGAAACACCATATATTTT.

In DNA form, the CDR3 reads TGTGCCAGCAGCTTTAGCGGTAGCACAGATACGCAGTATTTT. Translation gives CASSFSGSTDTQYF. The chain combines TRBV7-3 with TRBJ2-3, with D possibly matching TRBD2 (6 bases). Trimming removed 3 bases from V and 0 bases from J, with 7 bases in between. Germline values: CDR1 SGHTA, CDR2 FQGTGA. The CDR3 spans 14 residues.

J is TRBJ2-7 and V is TRBV4-2; no clear D. Germline CDR1 is LGHNA and CDR2 is YNFKEQ. V lost 0 bases and J 7 bases, leaving 7 bases between the germline ends. This CDR3 region has 12 residues. The CDR3 loop is CASSQDIGEQYF. CDR3 DNA: TGTGCCAGCAGCCAAGATATTGGGGAGCAGTACTTC.

V gene TRBV6-1 combines with J gene TRBJ1-6; D gene ambiguous. V gave up 4 bases and J gave up 13 bases, with 8 bases separating them. Germline V gene lookup returns CDR1 MNHNS and CDR2 SASEGT. The CDR3 loop spans 11 amino acids. CDR3 sequence reads: CASSGAEPLHF. The CDR3 DNA reads as TGTGCCAGCAGTGGGGCAGAGCCCCTCCACTTT.

Only one count was recorded for this clone. This chain links TRBV6-1 with TRBJ1-4; TRBD1 might be the D (6 bases). Germline CDR1 reads MNHNS; CDR2 reads SASEGT. The CDR3 is made up of 13 amino acids. V was trimmed by 11 bases and J by 4 bases, leaving 14 bases between them. CDR3 DNA sequence: TGTGCCGGGAGGACAGATCATAATGAAAAACTGTTTTTT. Translation gives CAGRTDHNEKLFF.

This chain uses TRBV27 with TRBJ2-7, with D unresolved. The V gene's germline CDR1 is MNHEY and CDR2 SMNVEV (reference sequence). The ends were cut back, 5 bases at V and 0 bases at J, with 14 bases in the middle. The CDR3 has 15 residues. CDR3 in amino acids: CASSPAGESSYEQYF. The DNA for the CDR3 is TGTGCCAGCAGTCCCGCCGGAGAGAGCTCCTACGAGCAGTACTTC.

This clone was seen a few times. The chain joins TRBV27 to TRBJ1-1, with D possibly matching TRBD1 (5 bases). The CDR3 sequence is 14 residues long. The V end was cut by 6 bases, the J end by 0 bases, with 11 bases between. In germline, CDR1 is MNHEY, CDR2 SMNVEV (reference sequence). The CDR3 spells CASRGEHMNTEAFF. In nucleotides, the CDR3 is TGTGCCAGCAGGGGGGAACACATGAACACTGAAGCTTTCTTT.

This clone was recorded only once. The chain combines TRBV6-5 with TRBJ1-2; maybe TRBD1 (5 bases). Deletions cut 4 bases from V and 8 bases from J, with 17 bases between. The CDR3 totals 14 residues. Germline loops: CDR1 MNHEY, CDR2 SVGAGI. In DNA form, the CDR3 reads TGTGCCAGCAGTTCGCTTCGCAGGGAGGGCGGCTACACCTTC. It is translated as CASSSLRREGGYTF.